This T cell receptor (beta chain) appears in the sequencing data of a study of blood T cell repertoires in COVID-19. In the study overall: T cells, B-cell-depleted T cells, or PBMCs supplied cDNA or gDNA.

The CDR3 spans 12 residues. V dropped 0 bases and J dropped 5 bases, with 4 bases sitting between them. CDR1 and CDR2 (germline): SGHRS, YFSETQ. Assay used: immunoSEQ multiplex PCR; TCRdb lists only in-frame clones, some missing. The table includes 250,000 to 300,000 clones, 80% to 85% detected once. The origin of this receptor is a man aged 55 to 69 with acute or convalescent COVID-19. The sample taken for sequencing was peripheral blood. The rearrangement joins TRBV5-1 to TRBJ2-3; D ambiguous. The CDR3: CASSLDLDTQYF. The CDR3, as DNA: TGCGCCAGCAGCTTGGACTTAGATACGCAGTATTTT.